A selection of T cell receptor beta chains follows, all from one sample in a study of PD-L1 blockade in urothelial cancer. Sequenced by immunoSEQ multiplex PCR; TCRdb stores in-frame clones only, minus some. The sample gives over 70,000 clones, less than 85% of which show up once; 8.4% is in the top ten. Sequencing was performed on PBMCs, taken around atezolizumab (anti-PD-L1) treatment. These receptor sequences come from a man in his 70s with urothelial cancer. Each CDR3 is given with its conserved first and last residue.

v_call: TRBV9; j_call: TRBJ2-7; cdr3_aa: CASSVDQGMNYEQYF
v_call: TRBV10-3; j_call: TRBJ1-3; cdr3_aa: CATTETDSGNTIYF
v_call: TRBV9; j_call: TRBJ2-3; cdr3_aa: CASSGLPSGGADTQYF
v_call: TRBV28; j_call: TRBJ1-2; cdr3_aa: CASSSGQDYGYTF
v_call: TRBV27; j_call: TRBJ2-7; cdr3_aa: CASSLRQGYEQYF
v_call: TRBV7-8; j_call: TRBJ2-5; cdr3_aa: CASSFVAGGEETQYF
v_call: TRBV18; j_call: TRBJ2-7; cdr3_aa: CASSLTGTSGRARVYEQYF
v_call: TRBV29-1; j_call: TRBJ1-2; cdr3_aa: CSVEPQENYGYTF
v_call: TRBV15; j_call: TRBJ2-5; cdr3_aa: CATSSQQARQETQYF
v_call: TRBV28; j_call: TRBJ2-5; cdr3_aa: CASHSGGGGGTQYF
v_call: TRBV6-4; j_call: TRBJ1-2; cdr3_aa: CASRSQGEGYTF
v_call: TRBV30; j_call: TRBJ1-2; cdr3_aa: CAWGRRRTNYGYTF
v_call: TRBV5-1; j_call: TRBJ1-4; cdr3_aa: CASSLDWTAEKLFF
v_call: TRBV19; j_call: TRBJ1-5; cdr3_aa: CASSTLVVGNQPQHF
v_call: TRBV11-3; j_call: TRBJ2-7; cdr3_aa: CASSQRGTSGNSYEQYF
v_call: TRBV9; j_call: TRBJ1-5; cdr3_aa: CASSVDAGGGGPQHF
v_call: TRBV5-1; j_call: TRBJ2-7; cdr3_aa: CASSLDRSWEYEQYF
v_call: TRBV7-2; j_call: TRBJ2-7; cdr3_aa: CASSSGLAGGSNYEQYF